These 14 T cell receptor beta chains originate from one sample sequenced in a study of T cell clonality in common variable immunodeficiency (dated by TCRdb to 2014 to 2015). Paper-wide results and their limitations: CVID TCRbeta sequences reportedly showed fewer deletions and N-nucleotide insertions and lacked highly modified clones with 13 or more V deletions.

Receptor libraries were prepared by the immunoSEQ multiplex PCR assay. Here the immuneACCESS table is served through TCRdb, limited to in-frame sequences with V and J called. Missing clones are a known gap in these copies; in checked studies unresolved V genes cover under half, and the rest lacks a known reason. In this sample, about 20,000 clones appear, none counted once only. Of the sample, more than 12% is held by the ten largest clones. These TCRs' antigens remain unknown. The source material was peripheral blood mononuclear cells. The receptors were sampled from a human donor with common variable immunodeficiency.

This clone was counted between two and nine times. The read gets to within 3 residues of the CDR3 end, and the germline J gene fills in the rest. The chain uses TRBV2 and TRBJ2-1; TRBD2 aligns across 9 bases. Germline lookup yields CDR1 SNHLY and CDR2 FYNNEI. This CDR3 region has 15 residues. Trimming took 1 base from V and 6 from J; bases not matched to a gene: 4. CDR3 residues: CASSEESGGRNEQFF. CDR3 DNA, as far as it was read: TGTGCCAGCAGTGAAGAGAGCGGGGGGCGCAATGAG.

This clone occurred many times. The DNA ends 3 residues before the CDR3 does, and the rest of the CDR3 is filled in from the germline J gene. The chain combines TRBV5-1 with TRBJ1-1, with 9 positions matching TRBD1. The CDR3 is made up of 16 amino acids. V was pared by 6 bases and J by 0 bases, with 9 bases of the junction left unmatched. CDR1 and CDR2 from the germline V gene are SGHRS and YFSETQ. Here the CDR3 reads CASTVGTGLMNTEAFF. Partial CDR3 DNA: TGCGCCAGCACGGTGGGGACAGGGCTTATGAACACTGAA.

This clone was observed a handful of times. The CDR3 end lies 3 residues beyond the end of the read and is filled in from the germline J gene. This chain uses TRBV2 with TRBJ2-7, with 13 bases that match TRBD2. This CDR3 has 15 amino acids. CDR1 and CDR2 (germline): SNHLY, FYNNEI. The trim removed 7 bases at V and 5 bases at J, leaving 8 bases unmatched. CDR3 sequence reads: CASTGTSGAFHEQYF. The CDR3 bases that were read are TGTGCCAGCACTGGGACTAGCGGGGCTTTTCACGAG.

Incomplete CDR3 DNA: TGTGCCAGCTCCCCCGAAGGCTATGGC. It yields the protein CASSPEGYG. The entire CDR3 is CASSPEGYGYTF. The chain carries TRBV2 and TRBJ1-2; D remains unclear. The read halts 3 residues ahead of the CDR3 end, with the missing end drawn from the germline J gene. V was trimmed by 8 bases and J by 4 bases, leaving 11 bases between them. This CDR3 contains 12 residues. Germline V gene data show CDR1 as SNHLY and CDR2 as FYNNEI.

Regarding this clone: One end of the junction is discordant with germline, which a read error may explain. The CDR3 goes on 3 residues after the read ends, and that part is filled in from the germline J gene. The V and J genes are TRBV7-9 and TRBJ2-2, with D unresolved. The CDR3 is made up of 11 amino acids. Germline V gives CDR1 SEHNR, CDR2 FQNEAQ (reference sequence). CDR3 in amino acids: CSSSSVWELFF. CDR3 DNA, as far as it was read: TGTTCCAGCAGTTCAGTATGGGAG. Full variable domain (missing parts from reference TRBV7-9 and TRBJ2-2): DTGVSQNPRHKITKRGQNVTFRCDPISEHNRLYWYRQTLGQGPEFLTYFQNEAQLEKSRLLSDRFSAERPKGSFSTLEIQRTEQGDSAMYLCSSSSVWELFFGEGSRLTVL.

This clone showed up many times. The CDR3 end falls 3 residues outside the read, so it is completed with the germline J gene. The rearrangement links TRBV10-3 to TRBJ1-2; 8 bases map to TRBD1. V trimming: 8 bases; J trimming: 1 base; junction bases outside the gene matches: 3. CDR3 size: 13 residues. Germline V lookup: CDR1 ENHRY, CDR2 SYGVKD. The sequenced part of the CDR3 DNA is TGTGCCATCCTCGGACAGGGTAACTATGGC. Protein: CAILGQGNYG. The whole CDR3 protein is CAILGQGNYGYTF.

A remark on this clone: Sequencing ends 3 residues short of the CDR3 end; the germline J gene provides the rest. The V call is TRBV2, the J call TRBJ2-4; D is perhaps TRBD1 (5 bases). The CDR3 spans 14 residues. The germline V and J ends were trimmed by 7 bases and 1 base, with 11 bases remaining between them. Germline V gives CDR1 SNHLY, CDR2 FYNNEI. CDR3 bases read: TGTGCCAGCAAAGCAGGGTTGGCCAAAAACATT. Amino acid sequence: CASKAGLAKNI. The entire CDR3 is CASKAGLAKNIQYF.

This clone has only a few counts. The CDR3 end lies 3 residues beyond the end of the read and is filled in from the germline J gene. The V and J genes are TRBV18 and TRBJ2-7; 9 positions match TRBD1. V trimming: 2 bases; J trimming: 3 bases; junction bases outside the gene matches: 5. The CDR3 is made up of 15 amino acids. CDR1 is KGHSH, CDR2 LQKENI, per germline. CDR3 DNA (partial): TGTGCCAGCTCACCAAGGTCGGGACAGGGCTACGAG. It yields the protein CASSPRSGQGYE. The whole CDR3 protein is CASSPRSGQGYEQYF.

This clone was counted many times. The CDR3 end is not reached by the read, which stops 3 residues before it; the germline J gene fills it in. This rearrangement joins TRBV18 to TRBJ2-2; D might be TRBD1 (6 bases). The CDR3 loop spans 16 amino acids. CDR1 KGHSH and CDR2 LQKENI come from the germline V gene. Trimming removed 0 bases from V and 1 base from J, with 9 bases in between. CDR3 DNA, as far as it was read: TGTGCCAGCTCACCACCTTTCAGGGGGAACACCGGGGAG. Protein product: CASSPPFRGNTGE. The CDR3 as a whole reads CASSPPFRGNTGELFF.

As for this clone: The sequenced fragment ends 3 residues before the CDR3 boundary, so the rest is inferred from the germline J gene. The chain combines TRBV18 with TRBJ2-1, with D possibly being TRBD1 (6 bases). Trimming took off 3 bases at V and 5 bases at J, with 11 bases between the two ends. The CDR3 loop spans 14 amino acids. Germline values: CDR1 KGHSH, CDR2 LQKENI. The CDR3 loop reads CASSPSRDNNEQFF. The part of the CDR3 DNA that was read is TGTGCCAGCTCACCGAGTCGGGACAACAATGAG.

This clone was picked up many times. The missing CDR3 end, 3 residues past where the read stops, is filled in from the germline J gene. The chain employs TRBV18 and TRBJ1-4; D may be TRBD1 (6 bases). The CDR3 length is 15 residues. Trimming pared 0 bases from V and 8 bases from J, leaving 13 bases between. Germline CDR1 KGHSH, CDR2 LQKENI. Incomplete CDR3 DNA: TGTGCCAGCTCACCACCATCGACAGGTGGCGAAAAA. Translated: CASSPPSTGGEK. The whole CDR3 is CASSPPSTGGEKLFF.

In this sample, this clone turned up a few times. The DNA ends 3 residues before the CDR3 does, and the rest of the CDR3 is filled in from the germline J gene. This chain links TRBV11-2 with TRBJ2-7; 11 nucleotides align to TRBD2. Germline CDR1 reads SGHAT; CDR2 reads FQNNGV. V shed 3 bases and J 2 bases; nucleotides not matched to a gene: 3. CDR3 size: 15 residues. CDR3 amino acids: CASSFSTSGTYEQYF. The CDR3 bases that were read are TGTGCCAGCAGCTTCTCGACTAGCGGGACCTACGAG.

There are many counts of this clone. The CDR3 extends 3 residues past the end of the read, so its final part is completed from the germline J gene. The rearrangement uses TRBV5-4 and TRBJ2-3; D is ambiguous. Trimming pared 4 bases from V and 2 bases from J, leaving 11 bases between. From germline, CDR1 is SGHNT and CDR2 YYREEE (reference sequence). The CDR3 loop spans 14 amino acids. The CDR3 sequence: CASSPNRATDTQYF. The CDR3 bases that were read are TGTGCCAGCAGCCCAAACAGAGCCACAGATACG.

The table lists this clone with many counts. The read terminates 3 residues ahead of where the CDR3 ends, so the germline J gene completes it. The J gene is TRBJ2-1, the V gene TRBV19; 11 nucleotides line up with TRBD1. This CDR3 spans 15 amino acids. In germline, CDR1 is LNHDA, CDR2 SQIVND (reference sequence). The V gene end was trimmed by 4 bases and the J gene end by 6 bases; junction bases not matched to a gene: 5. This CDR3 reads CASSTGQGAGNEQFF. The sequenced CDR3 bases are TGTGCCAGTAGTACCGGACAGGGGGCGGGCAATGAG.